Each of the 12 T cell receptor beta chains below was sequenced from the same sample in a study of blood T cells in healthy people across ages. It was with a sample-barcoded 5' primer and a J-beta primer mix that a second PCR of roughly 6 to 12 cycles was run. TCRdb redid the calling of the 5' RACE reads with MiXCR, one entry per CDR3 protein. The table shows over a million distinct CDR3 sequences, with approximately 25% occurring only once. This sample also appeared in a second study, on T cells of mothers and their children.

The sample consisted of blood. These receptors were obtained from a girl aged 2 to 10 in good health.

The chain employs TRBV2 and TRBJ1-1; D might be TRBD1 (5 bases). This CDR3 comprises 13 residues. Trimming stripped 8 bases from V and 2 bases from J, with 12 bases between. From germline, CDR1 is SNHLY and CDR2 FYNNEI. As DNA, the CDR3 is TGTGCCAGCGACAGTCCTTTAAACACTGAAGCTTTCTTT. Amino acids: CASDSPLNTEAFF.

This rearrangement joins TRBV4-2 to TRBJ2-2, with D uncertain. CDR1 is LGHNA, CDR2 YNFKEQ, per germline. Trimming removed 0 bases from V and 3 bases from J, with 8 bases in between. The CDR3 covers 15 residues. For the CDR3, the DNA is TGTGCCAGCAGCCAAGATAGGGCAGACACCGGGGAGCTGTTTTTT. Encoded protein: CASSQDRADTGELFF.

This chain joins TRBV6-1 and TRBJ2-3, with D possibly matching TRBD1 (8 bases). Trimming removed 6 bases at V and 1 base at J, with 20 bases between. Germline values: CDR1 MNHNS, CDR2 SASEGT. CDR3 length: 17 residues. The CDR3 sequence is CASSPTGEGSGTDTQYF. The DNA of the CDR3 is TGTGCCAGCAGCCCGACAGGGGAGGGAAGTGGCACAGATACGCAGTATTTT.

The V gene is TRBV7-9, the J gene TRBJ2-6; D call uncertain. The V end was cut by 3 bases, the J end by 13 bases, with 19 bases between. CDR1 SEHNR and CDR2 FQNEAQ come from the germline V gene (reference sequence). CDR3 length: 15 residues. CDR3 nucleotide sequence: TGTGCCAGCAGCTTTTATAGCTTAGGCCCTAGGGTCCTGACTTTC. This encodes CASSFYSLGPRVLTF.

The rearrangement uses TRBV10-3 and TRBJ2-3, with a weak D call TRBD2 (7 bases). Germline V gene lookup returns CDR1 ENHRY and CDR2 SYGVKD. Trimming cost V 3 bases and J 2 bases, with 12 bases left between them. The CDR3 has 15 residues. The CDR3 sequence is CAISEGGGHTDTQYF. The CDR3 region has the DNA TGTGCCATCAGTGAAGGGGGGGGACACACAGATACGCAGTATTTT.

The chain carries TRBV6-2 or TRBV6-3 and TRBJ2-5; D uncertain. The J call may be incorrect, as the DNA end agrees better with TRBJ2-1. The CDR3 is 15 residues long. Germline-derived CDR1 and CDR2 are MNHEY and SVGEGT. CDR3 in DNA: TGTGCCAGCAGTTACTCGATGTCCCCCTACAATGAGCAGTTCTTC. Translated, it gives CASSYSMSPYNEQFF.

The genes are TRBV7-2 and TRBJ1-2, with a tentative D call TRBD1 (5 bases). Germline lookup yields CDR1 SGHTA and CDR2 FQGNSA. The V gene lost 8 bases and the J gene lost 8 bases, with 18 bases spanning the gap. The CDR3 extends over 13 amino acids. The CDR3 DNA follows: TGTGCCAGCTCAACGGGGGGGTCCGACGGCTACACCTTC. This encodes CASSTGGSDGYTF.

Note on this clonotype: A much larger clone differs from this one at a single base, so this may be a read error. V is TRBV7-2 and J is TRBJ2-5; D remains unclear. The V gene lost 7 bases and the J gene lost 5 bases, with 20 bases spanning the gap. The CDR3 runs 15 residues. The germline CDR1 and CDR2 sequences are SGHTA and FQGNSA. In DNA, the CDR3 is TGTGCCAGCAACTTCCAAGTGCGAACTGAGGAGACCCAGTACTTC. It is translated as CASNFQVRTEETQYF.

The rearrangement links TRBV29-1 to TRBJ2-3, with D uncertain. Trimming left V 5 bases short and J 2 bases short, with 11 bases between. There are 13 residues in the CDR3. Per germline, CDR1 SQVTM and CDR2 ANQGSEA. The CDR3 protein is CSVRFPITDTQYF. The CDR3 nucleotides are TGCAGCGTTCGGTTCCCCATCACAGATACGCAGTATTTT.

Only a few counts were recorded for this clonotype. The V gene is TRBV28, the J gene TRBJ2-5; D is uncertain. V was shortened by 3 bases and J by 3 bases, with 8 bases between the two germline ends. CDR3 length: 13 amino acids. The germline gives CDR1 MDHEN, CDR2 SYDVKM. CDR3 in amino acids: CASSLNPEETQYF. The CDR3 DNA follows: TGTGCCAGCAGTTTGAATCCAGAAGAGACCCAGTACTTC.

The gene calls are TRBV12-3 or TRBV12-4 and TRBJ2-5; D unresolved. The assigned J gene may be wrong: the sequence end matches TRBJ2-7 better. CDR3 length equals 13 residues. This chain's CDR3 is CASSSSMGNEQYF. CDR3 nucleotides: TGTGCCAGCAGTTCTTCTATGGGGAACGAGCAGTACTTC.

V and J are TRBV12-3 or TRBV12-4 and TRBJ1-1; D unclear. This CDR3 is built from 15 residues. Trimming left V 6 bases short and J 1 base short, with 15 bases between. The CDR3 DNA sequence: TGTGCCAGCAGAATTCCGGGCAGCTCGAACACTGAAGCTTTCTTT. It codes for CASRIPGSSNTEAFF.